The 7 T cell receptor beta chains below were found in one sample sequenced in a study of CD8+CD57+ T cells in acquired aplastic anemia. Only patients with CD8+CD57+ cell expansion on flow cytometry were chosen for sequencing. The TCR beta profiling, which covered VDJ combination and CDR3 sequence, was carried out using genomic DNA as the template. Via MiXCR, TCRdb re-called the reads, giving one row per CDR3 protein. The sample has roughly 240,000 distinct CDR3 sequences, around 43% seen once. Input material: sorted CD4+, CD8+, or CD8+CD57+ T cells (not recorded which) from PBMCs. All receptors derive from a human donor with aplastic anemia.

The CDR3 DNA reads TGCAGCGTTTCTTCGGGCAATCAGCCCCAGCATTTT. This sequence encodes CSVSSGNQPQHF. The genes are TRBV29-1 and TRBJ1-5, with unresolved D. V was trimmed by 5 bases and J by 2 bases, leaving 7 bases between them. The length of the CDR3 is 12 residues. Germline V gives CDR1 SQVTM, CDR2 ANQGSEA. Variable domain in full (rest from reference TRBV29-1 and TRBJ1-5): SAVISQKPSRDICQRGTSLTIQCQVDSQVTMMFWYRQQPGQSLTLIATANQGSEATYESGFVIDKFPISRPNLTFSTLTVSNMSPEDSSIYLCSVSSGNQPQHFGDGTRLSIL.

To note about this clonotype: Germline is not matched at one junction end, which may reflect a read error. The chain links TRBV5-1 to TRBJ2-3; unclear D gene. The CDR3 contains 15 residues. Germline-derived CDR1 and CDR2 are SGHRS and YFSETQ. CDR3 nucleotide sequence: TGCGCCAGCATCTTGGCAGGCCCTGTTGCAGATACGCAGTATTTT. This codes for CASILAGPVADTQYF.

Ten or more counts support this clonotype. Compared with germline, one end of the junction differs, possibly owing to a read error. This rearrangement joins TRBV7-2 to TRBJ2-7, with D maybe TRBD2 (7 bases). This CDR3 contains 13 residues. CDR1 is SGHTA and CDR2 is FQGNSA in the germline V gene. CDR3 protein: CASRLGGASEQYF. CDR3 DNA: TGTGCCAGCAGATTAGGGGGGGCGTCCGAGCAGTACTTC.

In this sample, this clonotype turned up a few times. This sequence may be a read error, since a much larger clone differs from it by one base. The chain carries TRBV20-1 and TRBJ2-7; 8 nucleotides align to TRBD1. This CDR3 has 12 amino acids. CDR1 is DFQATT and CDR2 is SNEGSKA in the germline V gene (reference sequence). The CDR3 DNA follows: TGCGGTGCGAGGGACAGGCGATACGAGCAGTACTTC. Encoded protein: CGARDRRYEQYF.

The CDR3 region has the DNA TGTGCCAGCAGCTCGTGGGGGAGTGAGCAGTTCTTC. Translated, it gives CASSSWGSEQFF. The chain links TRBV7-2 to TRBJ2-1; D is possibly TRBD1 or TRBD2 (5 bases each). The V gene's germline CDR1 is SGHTA and CDR2 FQGNSA. Trimming left V 4 bases short and J 9 bases short, with 10 bases between. There are 12 residues in the CDR3.

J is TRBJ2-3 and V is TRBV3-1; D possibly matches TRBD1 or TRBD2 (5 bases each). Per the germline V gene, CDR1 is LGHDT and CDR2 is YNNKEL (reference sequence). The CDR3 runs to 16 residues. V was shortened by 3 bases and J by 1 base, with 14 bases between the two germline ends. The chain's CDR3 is CASSHGTADGTDTQYF. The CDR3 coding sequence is TGTGCCAGCAGCCATGGGACGGCGGACGGCACAGATACGCAGTATTTT.

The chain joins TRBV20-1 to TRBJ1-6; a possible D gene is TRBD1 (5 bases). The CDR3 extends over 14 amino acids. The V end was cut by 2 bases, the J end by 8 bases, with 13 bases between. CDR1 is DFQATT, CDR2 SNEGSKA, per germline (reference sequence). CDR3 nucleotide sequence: TGCAGTGCTAGATTAGCTGGGGGGGATTCACCCCTCCACTTT. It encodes CSARLAGGDSPLHF.